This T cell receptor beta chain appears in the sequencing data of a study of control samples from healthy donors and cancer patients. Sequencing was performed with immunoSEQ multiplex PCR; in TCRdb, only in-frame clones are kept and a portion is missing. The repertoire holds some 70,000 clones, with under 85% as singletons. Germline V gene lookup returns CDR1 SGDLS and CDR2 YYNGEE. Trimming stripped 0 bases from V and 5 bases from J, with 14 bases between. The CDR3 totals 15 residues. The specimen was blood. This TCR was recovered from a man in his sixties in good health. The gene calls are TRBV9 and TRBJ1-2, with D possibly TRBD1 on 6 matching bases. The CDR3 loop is CASSVASGGGYGYTF. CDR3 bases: TGTGCCAGCAGCGTAGCTAGCGGGGGCGGGTATGGCTACACCTTC.